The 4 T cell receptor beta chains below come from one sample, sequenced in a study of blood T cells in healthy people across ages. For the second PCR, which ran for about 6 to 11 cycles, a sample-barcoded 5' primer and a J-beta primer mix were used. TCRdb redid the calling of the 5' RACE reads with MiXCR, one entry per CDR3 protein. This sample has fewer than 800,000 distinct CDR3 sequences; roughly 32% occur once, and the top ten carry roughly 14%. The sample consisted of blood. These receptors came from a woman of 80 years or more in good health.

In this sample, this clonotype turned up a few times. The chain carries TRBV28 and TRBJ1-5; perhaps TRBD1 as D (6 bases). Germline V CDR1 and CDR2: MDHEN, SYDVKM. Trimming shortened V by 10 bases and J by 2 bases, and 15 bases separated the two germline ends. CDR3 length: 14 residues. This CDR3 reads CAITGLVGNQPQHF. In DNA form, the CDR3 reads TGTGCCATTACAGGGTTAGTTGGCAATCAGCCCCAGCATTTT.

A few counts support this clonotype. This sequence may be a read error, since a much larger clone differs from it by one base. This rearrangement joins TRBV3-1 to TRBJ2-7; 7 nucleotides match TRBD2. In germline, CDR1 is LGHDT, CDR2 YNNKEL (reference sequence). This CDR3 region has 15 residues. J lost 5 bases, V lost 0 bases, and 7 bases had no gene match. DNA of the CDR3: TGTGCCAGCAGCCAAGAGGCGGGGGACTCGGACGAGCAGTACTTC. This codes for CASSQEAGDSDEQYF.

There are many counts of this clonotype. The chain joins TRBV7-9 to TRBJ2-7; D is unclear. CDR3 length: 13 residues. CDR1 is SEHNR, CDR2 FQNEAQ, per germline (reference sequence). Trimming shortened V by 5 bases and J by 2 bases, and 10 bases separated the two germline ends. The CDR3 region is CASSPAGTYEQYF. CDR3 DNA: TGTGCCAGCAGCCCCGCCGGCACCTACGAGCAGTACTTC. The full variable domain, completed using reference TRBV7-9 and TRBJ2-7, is DTGVSQNPRHKITKRGQNVTFRCDPISEHNRLYWYRQTLGQGPEFLTYFQNEAQLEKSRLLSDRFSAERPKGSFSTLEIQRTEQGDSAMYLCASSPAGTYEQYFGPGTRLTVT.

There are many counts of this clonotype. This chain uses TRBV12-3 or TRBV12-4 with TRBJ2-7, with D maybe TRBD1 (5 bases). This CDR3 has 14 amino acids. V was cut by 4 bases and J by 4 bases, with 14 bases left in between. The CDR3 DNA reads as TGTGCCAGCAGTTGGGGCGATACCCGATACGAGCAGTACTTC. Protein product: CASSWGDTRYEQYF.